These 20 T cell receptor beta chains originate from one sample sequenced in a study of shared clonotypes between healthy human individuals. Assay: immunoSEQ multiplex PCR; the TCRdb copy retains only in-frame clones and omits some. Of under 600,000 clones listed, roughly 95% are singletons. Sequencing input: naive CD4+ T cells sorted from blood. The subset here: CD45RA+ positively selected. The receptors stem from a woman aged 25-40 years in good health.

The CDR3 loop reads CASSLNRAQEAFF. The CDR3 nucleotides read TGTGCCAGCAGCCTAAACAGGGCGCAAGAAGCTTTCTTT. This chain links TRBV7-9 with TRBJ1-1, with D maybe TRBD1 (6 bases). V was shortened by 5 bases and J by 8 bases, with 15 bases between the two germline ends. The V gene's germline CDR1 is SEHNR and CDR2 FQNEAQ (reference sequence). The length of the CDR3 is 13 residues.

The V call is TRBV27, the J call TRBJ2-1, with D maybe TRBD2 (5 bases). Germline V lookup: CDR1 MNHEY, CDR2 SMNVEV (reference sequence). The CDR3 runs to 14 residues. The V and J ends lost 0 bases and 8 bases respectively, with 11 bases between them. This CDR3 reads CASSLSPFGDEQFF. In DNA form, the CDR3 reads TGTGCCAGCAGTTTATCCCCTTTCGGGGATGAGCAGTTCTTC.

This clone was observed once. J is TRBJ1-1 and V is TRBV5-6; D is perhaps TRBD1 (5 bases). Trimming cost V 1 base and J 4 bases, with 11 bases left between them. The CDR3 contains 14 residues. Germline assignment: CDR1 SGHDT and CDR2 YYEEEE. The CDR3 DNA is TGTGCCAGCAGCTTGCGGGGGTACGGCACTGAAGCTTTCTTT. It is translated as CASSLRGYGTEAFF. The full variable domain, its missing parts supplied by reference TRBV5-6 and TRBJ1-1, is DAGVTQSPTHLIKTRGQQVTLRCSPKSGHDTVSWYQQALGQGPQFIFQYYEEEERQRGNFPDRFSGHQFPNYSSELNVNALLLGDSALYLCASSLRGYGTEAFFGQGTRLTVV.

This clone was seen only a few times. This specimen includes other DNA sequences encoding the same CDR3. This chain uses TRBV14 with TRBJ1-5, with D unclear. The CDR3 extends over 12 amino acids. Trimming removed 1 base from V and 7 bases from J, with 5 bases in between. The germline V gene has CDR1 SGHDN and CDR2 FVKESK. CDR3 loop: CASSQGGQPQHF. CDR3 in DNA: TGTGCCAGCAGCCAAGGCGGACAGCCCCAGCATTTT.

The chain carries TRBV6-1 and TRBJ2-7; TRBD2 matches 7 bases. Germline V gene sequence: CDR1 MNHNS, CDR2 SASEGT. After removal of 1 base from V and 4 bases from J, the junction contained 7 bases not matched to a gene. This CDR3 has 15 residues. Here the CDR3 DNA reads TGTGCCAGCAGTGAAGGTACGGGGCGGGGGTACGAGCAGTACTTC. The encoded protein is CASSEGTGRGYEQYF.

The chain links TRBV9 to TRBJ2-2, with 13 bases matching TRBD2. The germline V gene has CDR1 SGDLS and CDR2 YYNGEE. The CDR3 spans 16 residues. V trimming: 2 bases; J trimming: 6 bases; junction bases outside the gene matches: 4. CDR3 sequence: CASSVGLAGAPGELFF. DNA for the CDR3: TGTGCCAGCAGCGTTGGACTAGCGGGAGCCCCCGGGGAGCTGTTTTTT.

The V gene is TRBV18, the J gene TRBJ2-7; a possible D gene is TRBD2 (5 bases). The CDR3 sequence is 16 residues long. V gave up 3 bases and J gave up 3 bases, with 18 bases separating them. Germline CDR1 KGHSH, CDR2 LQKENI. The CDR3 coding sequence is TGTGCCAGCTCACCCTCGACGCCGGGGTATGGCTACGAGCAGTACTTC. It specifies CASSPSTPGYGYEQYF.

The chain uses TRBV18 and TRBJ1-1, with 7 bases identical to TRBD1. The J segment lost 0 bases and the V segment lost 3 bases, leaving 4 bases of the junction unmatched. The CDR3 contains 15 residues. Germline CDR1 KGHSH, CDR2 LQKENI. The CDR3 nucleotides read TGTGCCAGCTCACCGGGACAGAATGTGAACACTGAAGCTTTCTTT. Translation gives CASSPGQNVNTEAFF.

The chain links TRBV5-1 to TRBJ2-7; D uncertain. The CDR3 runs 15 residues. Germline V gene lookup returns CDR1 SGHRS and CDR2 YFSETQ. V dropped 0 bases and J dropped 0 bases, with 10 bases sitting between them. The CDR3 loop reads CASSLEQRSSYEQYF. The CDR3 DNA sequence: TGCGCCAGCAGCTTGGAACAGCGAAGCTCCTACGAGCAGTACTTC.

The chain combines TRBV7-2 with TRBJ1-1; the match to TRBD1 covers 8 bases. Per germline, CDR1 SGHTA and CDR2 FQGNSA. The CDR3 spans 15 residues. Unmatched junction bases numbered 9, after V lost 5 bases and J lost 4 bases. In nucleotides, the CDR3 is TGTGCCAGCAGCCCCCGGACAGGGTACAGCACTGAAGCTTTCTTT. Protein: CASSPRTGYSTEAFF.

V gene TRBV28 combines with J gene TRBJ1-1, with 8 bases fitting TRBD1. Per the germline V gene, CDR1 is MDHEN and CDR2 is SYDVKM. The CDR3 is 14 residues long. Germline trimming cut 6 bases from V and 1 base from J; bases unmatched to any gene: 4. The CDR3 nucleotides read TGTGCCAGCAGCCCCGGACAGGGGAACACTGAAGCTTTCTTT. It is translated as CASSPGQGNTEAFF.

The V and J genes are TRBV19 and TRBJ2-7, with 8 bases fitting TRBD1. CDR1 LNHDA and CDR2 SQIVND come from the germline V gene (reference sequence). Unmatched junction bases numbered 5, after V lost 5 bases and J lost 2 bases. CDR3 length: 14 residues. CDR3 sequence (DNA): TGTGCCAGTAGTCCTCAGACAGGGGCCTACGAGCAGTACTTC. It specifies CASSPQTGAYEQYF. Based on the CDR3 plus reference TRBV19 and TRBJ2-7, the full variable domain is DGGITQSPKYLFRKEGQNVTLSCEQNLNHDAMYWYRQDPGQGLRLIYYSQIVNDFQKGDIAEGYSVSREKKESFPLTVTSAQKNPTAFYLCASSPQTGAYEQYFGPGTRLTVT.

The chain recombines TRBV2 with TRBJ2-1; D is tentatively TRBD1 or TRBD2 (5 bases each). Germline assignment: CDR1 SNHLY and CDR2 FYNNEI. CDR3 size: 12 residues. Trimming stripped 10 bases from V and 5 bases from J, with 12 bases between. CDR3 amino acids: CAKGRGNNEQFF. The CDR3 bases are TGTGCCAAGGGACGGGGAAACAATGAGCAGTTCTTC.

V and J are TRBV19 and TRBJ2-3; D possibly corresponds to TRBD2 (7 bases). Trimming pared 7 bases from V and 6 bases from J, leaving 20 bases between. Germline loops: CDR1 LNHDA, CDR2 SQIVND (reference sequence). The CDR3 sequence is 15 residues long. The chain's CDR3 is CASTKKGGAHDTQYF. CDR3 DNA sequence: TGTGCCAGTACCAAAAAAGGGGGGGCGCATGATACGCAGTATTTT.

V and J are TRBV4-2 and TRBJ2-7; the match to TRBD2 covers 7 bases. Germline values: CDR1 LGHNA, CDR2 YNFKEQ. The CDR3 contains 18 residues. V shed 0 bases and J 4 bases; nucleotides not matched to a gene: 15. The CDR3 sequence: CASSQDWGGSGLYYEQYF. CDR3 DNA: TGTGCCAGCAGCCAAGATTGGGGGGGTTCGGGCCTGTATTACGAGCAGTACTTC.

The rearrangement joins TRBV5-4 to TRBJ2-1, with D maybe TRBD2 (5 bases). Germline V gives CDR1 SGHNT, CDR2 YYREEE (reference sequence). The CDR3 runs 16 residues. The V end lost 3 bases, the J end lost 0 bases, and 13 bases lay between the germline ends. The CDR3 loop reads CASSSSRERSYNEQFF. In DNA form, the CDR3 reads TGTGCCAGCAGCTCATCCCGGGAACGCTCCTACAATGAGCAGTTCTTC.

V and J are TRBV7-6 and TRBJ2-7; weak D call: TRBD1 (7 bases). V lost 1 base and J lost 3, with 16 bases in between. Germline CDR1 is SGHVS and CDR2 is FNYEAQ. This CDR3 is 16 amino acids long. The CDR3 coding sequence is TGTGCCAGCAGCTTAGGGGGGGCAGGGGGAAACTACGAGCAGTACTTC. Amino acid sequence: CASSLGGAGGNYEQYF.

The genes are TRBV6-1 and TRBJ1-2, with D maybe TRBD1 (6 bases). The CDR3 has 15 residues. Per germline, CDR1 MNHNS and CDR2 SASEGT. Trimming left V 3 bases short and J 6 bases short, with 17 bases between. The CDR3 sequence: CASSEGTQGANGYTF. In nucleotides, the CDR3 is TGTGCCAGCAGTGAGGGGACACAAGGCGCCAATGGCTACACCTTC.

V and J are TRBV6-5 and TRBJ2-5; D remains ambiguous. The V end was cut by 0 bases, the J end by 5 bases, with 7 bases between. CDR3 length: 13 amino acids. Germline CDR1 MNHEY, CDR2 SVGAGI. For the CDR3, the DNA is TGTGCCAGCAGTTACTCTACGAGGGAGACCCAGTACTTC. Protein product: CASSYSTRETQYF.

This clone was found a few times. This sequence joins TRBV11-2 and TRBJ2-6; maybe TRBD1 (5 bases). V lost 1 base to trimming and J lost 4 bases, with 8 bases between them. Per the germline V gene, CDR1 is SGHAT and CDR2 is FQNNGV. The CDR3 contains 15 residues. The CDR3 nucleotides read TGTGCCAGCAGCTTAGTAGGGGCGGGGGCCAACGTCCTGACTTTC. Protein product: CASSLVGAGANVLTF.